This is a list of T cell receptor beta chains from one sample in a study of sequential checkpoint blockade in melanoma. The data were produced by immunoSEQ multiplex PCR, yet TCRdb's version contains in-frame clones alone and is incomplete. The sample records under 15,000 clones, approximately 30% being singletons. The starting material was tumor tissue (inferred from file names), obtained from a patient given nivolumab and ipilimumab in sequence. These receptors were obtained from a human donor with melanoma. Each CDR3 is given with its conserved first and last residue. A D gene is named only where the DNA matches it firmly. Clone size is shown for a subset of rows, as once, few, many or a class of expanded clone.

-	few	TRBJ1-2	TRBV6-8	CASSYSLFRERTNYGYTF	TGTGCCAGCAGTTACTCGCTGTTTCGGGAGAGGACTAACTATGGCTACACCTTC
-	-	TRBJ2-7	TRBV6-8	CASSQGRTYEQYF	TGTGCCAGCAGTCAGGGAAGGACCTACGAGCAGTACTTC
TRBD1	-	TRBJ2-5	TRBV11-3	CASSSSGTGAPETQYF	TGTGCCAGCAGCTCATCCGGGACAGGGGCCCCAGAGACCCAGTACTTC
-	-	TRBJ1-2	TRBV19	CASRPGVGYGYTF	TGTGCCAGTAGACCAGGGGTGGGGTATGGCTACACCTTC
-	-	TRBJ2-2	TRBV6-8	CASSYNPYSPGELFF	TGTGCCAGCAGTTACAATCCCTACAGCCCCGGGGAGCTGTTTTTT
-	-	TRBJ1-3	TRBV5-1	CASSPPGLITGNTIYF	TGCGCCAGCAGCCCACCGGGTCTAATCACTGGAAACACCATATATTTT
TRBD2	few	TRBJ2-3	TRBV7-6	CASSSGLSKDTQYF	TGTGCCAGCAGCTCGGGACTATCAAAAGATACGCAGTATTTT
TRBD2	-	TRBJ2-3	TRBV7-6	CASSTRTSVRDTQYF	TGTGCCAGCAGCACGAGGACTAGCGTCAGGGATACGCAGTATTTT
TRBD1	-	TRBJ2-1	TRBV10-2	CASSAGQGPYNEQFF	TGCGCCAGCAGTGCGGGACAGGGACCCTACAATGAGCAGTTCTTC
TRBD2	few	TRBJ2-5	TRBV6-8	CASGSGGPGETQYF	TGTGCCAGCGGGAGCGGGGGGCCGGGGGAGACCCAGTACTTC
-	many	TRBJ2-7	TRBV29-1	CSVAESSYEQYF	TGCAGCGTTGCCGAGAGCTCCTACGAGCAGTACTTC
-	-	TRBJ1-2	TRBV18	CASSPEAEYGYTF	TGTGCCAGCTCACCAGAGGCCGAGTATGGCTACACCTTC
TRBD2	many	TRBJ2-3	TRBV9	CASSEPLAGRADTQYF	TGTGCCAGCAGTGAACCTCTAGCGGGGAGGGCAGATACGCAGTATTTT
TRBD1	few	TRBJ2-7	TRBV6-8	CASSSRQGLNEQYF	TGTGCCAGCAGTTCCAGACAGGGGTTAAACGAGCAGTACTTC
TRBD1	few	TRBJ1-6	TRBV11-3	CASSLWGQGNSPLHF	TGTGCCAGCAGCTTGTGGGGACAGGGGAATTCACCCCTCCACTTT
-	-	TRBJ1-2	TRBV23-1	CASSQVGNYGYTF	TGCGCCAGCAGCCAAGTAGGAAACTATGGCTACACCTTC
TRBD2	many	TRBJ2-5	TRBV6-8	CASSSQWRGGYQETQYF	TGTGCCAGCAGTTCCCAATGGCGGGGGGGTTACCAAGAGACCCAGTACTTC
TRBD1	many	TRBJ1-5	TRBV11-3	CASSLTPTTGGNQPQHF	TGTGCCAGCAGCCTTACGCCGACGACAGGGGGTAATCAGCCCCAGCATTTT
-	-	TRBJ1-1	TRBV15	CATSSIGLPFMNTEAFF	TGTGCCACCAGCAGTATAGGGCTACCTTTTATGAACACTGAAGCTTTCTTT
-	medium-sized	TRBJ1-4	TRBV15	CATSGPHVAAYNEKLFF	TGTGCCACCAGCGGCCCCCATGTGGCAGCTTATAATGAAAAACTGTTTTTT
TRBD2	once	TRBJ2-2	TRBV14	CASSPFRTSGGPFTTNTGELFF	TGTGCCAGCAGCCCATTCAGGACTAGCGGGGGCCCTTTCACAACGAACACCGGGGAGCTGTTTTTT
TRBD2	-	TRBJ2-3	TRBV6-7	CASSVPGLAYGSSTDTQYF	TGTGCCAGCAGTGTCCCGGGACTAGCGTATGGATCTAGCACAGATACGCAGTATTTT
TRBD1	many	TRBJ1-5	TRBV6-8	CASSYSGGQAQPQHF	TGTGCCAGCAGTTACTCAGGCGGACAGGCTCAGCCCCAGCATTTT
-	-	TRBJ2-1	TRBV23-1	CASSREPGASSYNEQFF	TGCGCCAGCAGCCGCGAACCAGGGGCTAGCTCCTACAATGAGCAGTTCTTC
TRBD1	few	TRBJ1-6	TRBV11-3	CASSARRDSNSPLHF	TGTGCCAGCAGCGCCCGCCGGGACAGTAATTCACCCCTCCACTTT
-	-	TRBJ1-1	TRBV11-1	CASSRGGLNTEAFF	TGTGCCAGCAGCCGTGGTGGCTTGAACACTGAAGCTTTCTTT
TRBD1	-	TRBJ1-5	TRBV19	CASSIEVTGLTQPQHF	TGTGCCAGTAGTATCGAGGTGACAGGGCTGACTCAGCCCCAGCATTTT
TRBD1	-	TRBJ1-4	TRBV25-1	CASSESGQGAEKLFF	TGTGCCAGCAGTGAATCGGGACAGGGGGCCGAAAAACTGTTTTTT
-	-	TRBJ2-3	TRBV5-1	CASSLALEALTDTQYF	TGCGCCAGCAGCTTGGCCCTAGAGGCACTCACAGATACGCAGTATTTT
-	-	TRBJ1-6	TRBV19	CASSPWTVGNSPLHF	TGTGCCAGTAGTCCCTGGACGGTCGGTAATTCACCCCTCCACTTT
-	-	TRBJ1-5	TRBV28	CASRSLLGGGQPQHF	TGTGCCAGCAGGTCTCTACTGGGAGGCGGTCAGCCCCAGCATTTT
TRBD2	few	TRBJ2-3	TRBV14	CASREAGGATDTQYF	TGTGCCAGCAGGGAAGCGGGGGGGGCCACAGATACGCAGTATTTT
TRBD1	many	TRBJ2-3	TRBV11-3	CASSFGTGVTDTQYF	TGTGCCAGCAGCTTCGGGACAGGGGTCACAGATACGCAGTATTTT
-	once	TRBJ1-1	TRBV28	CASSLAPTIEAFF	TGTGCCAGCAGTTTGGCCCCCACGATAGAAGCTTTCTTT
TRBD2	medium-sized	TRBJ2-1	TRBV4-1	CASSQGLAGGTNEQFF	TGCGCCAGCAGCCAAGGACTAGCGGGGGGTACGAATGAGCAGTTCTTC
-	-	TRBJ2-1	TRBV6-8	CAIASDSHPYNEQFF	TGTGCCATCGCCTCAGACAGTCATCCTTACAATGAGCAGTTCTTC
-	-	TRBJ1-1	TRBV28	CASRALMGGGTEAFF	TGTGCCAGCAGAGCCCTTATGGGTGGTGGCACTGAAGCTTTCTTT
TRBD1	few	TRBJ1-2	TRBV19	CASSTGGYGYTF	TGTGCCAGTAGTACAGGGGGCTATGGCTACACCTTC
-	-	TRBJ2-3	TRBV10-2	CASTPRTDTQYF	TGCGCCTCGACCCCCCGCACAGATACGCAGTATTTT
-	many	TRBJ1-5	TRBV11-3	CASSSLNPNQPQHF	TGTGCCAGCAGCTCCTTAAACCCAAATCAGCCCCAGCATTTT
-	-	TRBJ1-6	TRBV6-8	CASSTEKVRMWSYNSPLHF	TGTGCCAGCAGTACGGAAAAGGTCCGGATGTGGTCCTATAATTCACCCCTCCACTTT
-	few	TRBJ2-3	TRBV12-5	CASRTGTDTQYF	TGTGCCAGCCGCACCGGGACAGATACGCAGTATTTT